A selection of T cell receptor beta chains follows, all from one sample in a study of T cells after yellow fever vaccination. TCRdb re-called the 5' RACE reads through MiXCR, storing one row per CDR3 protein. Seen here are around 100,000 distinct CDR3 sequences, around 5.5% observed once, and the top ten hold about two fifths. The sequencing here drew on CD8+ T cells sorted from PBMCs, taken 10 days after the yellow fever booster vaccination. The source of these receptors is a man between 18 and 29 years old who received the YFV17D yellow fever vaccine. The CDR3 runs from the conserved cysteine through the conserved F or W. The D gene is left open where the match is weak. The size of a clone is reported for some rows only, either as once, few or many, or as a class for expanded clones.

CDR3	DNA	V	J	D	size
CASSAFSTGTGMFQEQFF	TGTGCCAGCAGCGCCTTTTCTACCGGGACAGGGATGTTCCAAGAGCAGTTCTTC	TRBV9	TRBJ2-1	TRBD1	NA
CASSRLDRSPGNTIYF	TGTGCCAGCAGCCGACTAGACAGATCCCCAGGAAACACCATATATTTT	TRBV6-6	TRBJ1-3	NA	few
CASSLLAGGRADTQYF	TGTGCCAGCAGCTTACTAGCGGGGGGGCGAGCAGATACGCAGTATTTT	TRBV7-2	TRBJ2-3	TRBD2	NA
CASSQGGIGPGRRSNTEAFF	TGTGCCAGCAGCCAAGGGGGGATAGGGCCGGGGCGAAGATCGAACACTGAAGCTTTCTTT	TRBV14	TRBJ1-1	NA	few
CASSRRDPGELFF	TGTGCCAGCAGTCGCAGGGACCCCGGGGAGCTGTTTTTT	TRBV12-3/TRBV12-4	TRBJ2-2	NA	many
CASSYMQGSTDTQYF	TGTGCCAGCAGTTACATGCAGGGGAGCACAGATACGCAGTATTTT	TRBV6-2/TRBV6-3	TRBJ2-3	NA	NA
CASSGLSGGASTDTQYF	TGTGCCAGCAGCGGATTGAGCGGGGGAGCTAGCACAGATACGCAGTATTTT	TRBV9	TRBJ2-3	TRBD2	NA
CSGIWEGDGYTF	TGCAGCGGGATATGGGAGGGTGATGGCTACACCTTC	TRBV29-1	TRBJ1-2	NA	NA
CASGESSSYNEQFF	TGTGCCTCCGGGGAGTCTAGCTCCTACAATGAGCAGTTCTTC	TRBV25-1	TRBJ2-1	NA	few
CASSMPPAGQGDTQYF	TGTGCCAGCAGCATGCCTCCCGCGGGGCAAGGAGATACGCAGTATTTT	TRBV7-6	TRBJ2-3	NA	few